This T cell receptor beta chain came from a study of early T cells in non-severe SARS-CoV-2 infection. Study background: It was bulk RNA from unsorted whole blood that was sequenced, and the chains were unpaired. Findings and limits, study-wide: Clonotype matching in VDJdb favored anti-spike CD8 responses and did not capture private and CD4 specificities.

The CDR3 sequence is 12 residues long. Germline-derived CDR1 and CDR2 are DFQATT and SNEGSKA (reference sequence). In this sample, this clonotype turned up many times. Antigen specificity is unknown. Individual cDNA molecules received unique molecular identifiers during library preparation. TCRdb analysed the 5' RACE reads with MiXCR anew, one entry per CDR3 protein. This sample has about 31,000 distinct CDR3 sequences, with 5.8% found just once. Source material: whole blood. The sequence was obtained from an adult who was a healthcare worker with PCR-confirmed SARS-CoV-2 infection or an uninfected control (not recorded which). The J gene is TRBJ2-3, the V gene TRBV20-1; 8 nucleotides agree with TRBD2. Here the CDR3 DNA reads TGCGCCCTGCGGGGGGGCACAGATACGCAGTATTTT. Translated, it gives CALRGGTDTQYF.